Presented here are 2 T cell receptor beta chains from one specimen sequenced in a study of T cells after yellow fever vaccination. TCRdb recomputed calls from the 5' RACE reads with MiXCR, one row per CDR3 protein. This table holds 200,000 to 300,000 distinct CDR3 sequences, approximately 3.8% found once. The specimen comprised PBMCs, sampled 15 days after the yellow fever booster vaccination. All receptors derive from a man between 18 and 35 years old who received the YFV17D yellow fever vaccine.

This clonotype was observed many times. The chain recombines TRBV28 with TRBJ1-1; possibly TRBD1 for D (5 bases). V lost 6 bases and J lost 3, with 14 bases in between. The CDR3 has 14 amino acids. The V gene's germline CDR1 is MDHEN and CDR2 SYDVKM. The CDR3 bases are TGTGCCAGCAGCCCTCCGGGGGTGGACACTGAAGCTTTCTTT. As protein: CASSPPGVDTEAFF.

This clonotype has ten or more counts. The chain couples TRBV5-4 to TRBJ2-2, with a tentative D call TRBD1 (6 bases). V gave up 4 bases and J gave up 7 bases, with 11 bases separating them. Germline CDR1 and CDR2: SGHNT and YYREEE (reference sequence). The CDR3 contains 13 residues. This CDR3 is CASSAGQIGELFF. The CDR3, as DNA: TGTGCCAGCAGCGCCGGACAGATCGGGGAGCTGTTTTTT.